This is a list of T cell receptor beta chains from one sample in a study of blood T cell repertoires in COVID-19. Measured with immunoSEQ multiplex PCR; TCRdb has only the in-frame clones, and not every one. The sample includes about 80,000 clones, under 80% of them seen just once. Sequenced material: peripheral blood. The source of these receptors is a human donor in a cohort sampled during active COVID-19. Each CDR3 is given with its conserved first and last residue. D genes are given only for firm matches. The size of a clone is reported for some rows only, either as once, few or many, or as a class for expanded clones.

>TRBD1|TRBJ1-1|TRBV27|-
TGTGCCAGCAGTTTGGGGCCAGGGGGCATTGAAGCTTTCTTT
CASSLGPGGIEAFF
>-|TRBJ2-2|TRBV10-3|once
TGTGCCAGCCAGGGGATAGGGACACAGGCATCCGGGGAGCTGTTTTTT
CASQGIGTQASGELFF
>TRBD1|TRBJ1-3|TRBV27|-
TGTGCCAGCAGCTCAAACAGGGGGAACTCTGGAAACACCATATATTTT
CASSSNRGNSGNTIYF
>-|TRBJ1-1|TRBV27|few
TGTGCCAGCAGTTTAACAGGCGGCGAAGCTTTCTTT
CASSLTGGEAFF
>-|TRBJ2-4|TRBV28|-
TGTGCCAGCAGTTTAAGGGGATGGGGTAATCAGTACTTC
CASSLRGWGNQYF
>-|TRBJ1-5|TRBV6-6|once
TGTGCCAGCAGTTTGGAGCAGGGGACGGGTCAGCCCCAGCATTTT
CASSLEQGTGQPQHF
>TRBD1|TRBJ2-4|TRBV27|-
TGTGCCAGCAGTTTTATAGGGGGCGACGACATTCAGTACTTC
CASSFIGGDDIQYF
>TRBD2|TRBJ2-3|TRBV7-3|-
TGTGCCAGCAGCTTACTAGCGGGGGGGGGCACAGATACGCAGTATTTT
CASSLLAGGGTDTQYF
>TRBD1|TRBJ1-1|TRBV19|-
TGTGCCAGTGGGCAGGGGGCTGAAGCTTTCTTT
CASGQGAEAFF
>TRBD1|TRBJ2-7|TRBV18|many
TGTGCCAGCTCACCGAGGGACAGTTTTGCCTACGAGCAGTACTTC
CASSPRDSFAYEQYF
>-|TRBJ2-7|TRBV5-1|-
TGCGCCAGCAGCTGGGGATACAGGGAGGGAGCCTACGAGCAGTACTTC
CASSWGYREGAYEQYF
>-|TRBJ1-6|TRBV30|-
TGTGCCTGGTCGAAACGGGGAACTACCTATAATTCACCCCTCCACTTT
CAWSKRGTTYNSPLHF
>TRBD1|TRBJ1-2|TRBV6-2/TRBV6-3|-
TGTGCCAGCAGCCACCGGGACAGGGACGGCTACACCTTC
CASSHRDRDGYTF
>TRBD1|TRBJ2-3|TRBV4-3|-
TGCGCCAGCAGCCCGATGGGACAGGGGGGGGCAGATACGCAGTATTTT
CASSPMGQGGADTQYF
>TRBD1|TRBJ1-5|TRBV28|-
TGTGCCAGCAGTTTAGTGAGGGGGCCCAACAATCAGCCCCAGCATTTT
CASSLVRGPNNQPQHF
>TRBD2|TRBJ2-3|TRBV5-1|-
TGCGCCAGCAGTTTAGAAGGACTAGGATCAGATACGCAGTATTTT
CASSLEGLGSDTQYF
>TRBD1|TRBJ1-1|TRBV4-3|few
TGCGCCAGCAGCCAAGATAGGTTGGGACAGGGGGCAACGAACACTGAAGCTTTCTTT
CASSQDRLGQGATNTEAFF
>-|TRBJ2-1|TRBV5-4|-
TGTGCCAGCAGCCCGGGGAAAAGCCCCTACAATGAGCAGTTCTTC
CASSPGKSPYNEQFF
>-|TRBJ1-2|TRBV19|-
TGTGCCAGTAGTTCCCTGGCCCCTGGCTACACCTTC
CASSSLAPGYTF
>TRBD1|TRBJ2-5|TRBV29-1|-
TGCAGCGTCTCGACAGGGGTTGAGACCCAGTACTTC
CSVSTGVETQYF
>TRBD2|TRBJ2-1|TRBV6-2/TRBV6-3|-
TGTGCCAGCAGTTACTCAAGCCCCTGGGTCTGGGCGGGAGCCTCCTACAATGAGCAGTTCTTC
CASSYSSPWVWAGASYNEQFF
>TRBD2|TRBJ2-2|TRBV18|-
TGTGCCAGCTCACCACTAGCGGGAGGAACCGGGGAGCTGTTTTTT
CASSPLAGGTGELFF
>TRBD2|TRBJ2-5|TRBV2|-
TGTGCCAGCATGGGTGCGGGGACTAGATATGGGACCCAGTACTTC
CASMGAGTRYGTQYF
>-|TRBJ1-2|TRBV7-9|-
TGTGCCAGCAGCCGAGACCGGGAGCCCTATGGCTACACCTTC
CASSRDREPYGYTF
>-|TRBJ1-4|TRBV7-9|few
TGTGCCAGCAGCCCTCGGGCCGGGGGAACTAATGAAAAACTGTTTTTT
CASSPRAGGTNEKLFF
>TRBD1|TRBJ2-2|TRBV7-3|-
TGTGCCAGCAGCTTTGGGACAGGGTTTCCCGGGGAGCTGTTTTTT
CASSFGTGFPGELFF
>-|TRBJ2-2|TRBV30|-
TGTGCCTCCAAGAGGACCGGGGAGCTGTTTTTT
CASKRTGELFF
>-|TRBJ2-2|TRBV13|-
TGTGCCAGCAGCTTGGGACTCCAAACCGGGGAGCTGTTTTTT
CASSLGLQTGELFF
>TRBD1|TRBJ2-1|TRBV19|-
TGTGCCGTTGGGGACAGGGGTGCGAGTAAAGGTGGCAATGAGCAGTTCTTC
CAVGDRGASKGGNEQFF
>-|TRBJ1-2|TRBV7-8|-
TGTGCCAGCAGCCGGGACACCTTCGGCTACACCTTC
CASSRDTFGYTF
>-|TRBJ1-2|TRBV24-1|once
TGTGCCACCAGTGTAAAGGAACCCCTCATGGGGGGCTATGGCTACACCTTC
CATSVKEPLMGGYGYTF
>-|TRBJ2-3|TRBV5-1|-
TGCGCCAGCAGCCCTGATCTGGGTCAGGGTACCGGGACAGATACGCAGTATTTT
CASSPDLGQGTGTDTQYF
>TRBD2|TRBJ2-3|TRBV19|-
TGTGCCAGTCGCAAGCGGGGAGAGAACACAGATACGCAGTATTTT
CASRKRGENTDTQYF
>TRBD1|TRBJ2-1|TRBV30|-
TGTGCCTGTACTCCGGGACAGGGATACAATGAGCAGTTCTTC
CACTPGQGYNEQFF
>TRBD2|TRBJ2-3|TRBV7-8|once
TGTGCCAGCGCTGAGACTAGCGGGAGCGGAGATACGCAGTATTTT
CASAETSGSGDTQYF
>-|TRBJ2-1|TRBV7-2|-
TGTGCCAGCAGCTTAGGGACTAATGAGCAGTTCTTC
CASSLGTNEQFF
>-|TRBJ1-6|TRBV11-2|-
TGTGCCAGCAGCCCGAGCCCAGGGAACCGGGATTCACCCCTCCACTTT
CASSPSPGNRDSPLHF
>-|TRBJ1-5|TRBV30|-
TGTGCCTGGAGCGGGGGGCTTATGGAGCCCCAGCATTTT
CAWSGGLMEPQHF
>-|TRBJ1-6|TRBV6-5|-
TGTGCCAGCAGTTCGGGACTCCCTTCACCCCTCCACTTT
CASSSGLPSPLHF
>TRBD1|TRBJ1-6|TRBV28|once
TGTGCCAGCAGTTTAGGGGACAGAAGAGAGTCACCCCTCCACTTT
CASSLGDRRESPLHF
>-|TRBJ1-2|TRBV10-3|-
TGTGCCATCAGTGAGTCGATACAGTACTATGGCTACACCTTC
CAISESIQYYGYTF
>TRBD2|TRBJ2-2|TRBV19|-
TGTGCCAGTAGTACTAGGACTAGCGGGAGGGCCGGGGAGCTGTTTTTT
CASSTRTSGRAGELFF
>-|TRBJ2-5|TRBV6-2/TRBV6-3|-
TGTGCCAGCAGTTTCCTGACTAGTTGGGAGACCCAGTACTTC
CASSFLTSWETQYF
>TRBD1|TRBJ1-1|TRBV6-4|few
TGTGCCAACCAAAATCCGACAGGGGACACTGAAGCTTTCTTT
CANQNPTGDTEAFF
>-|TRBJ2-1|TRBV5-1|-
TGCGCCAGCAGCTTGGATCCGACAGGAGGCTACAATGAGCAGTTCTTC
CASSLDPTGGYNEQFF
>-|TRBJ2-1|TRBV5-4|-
TGTGCCAGCAGCTTGACTAGTGGCAATGAGCAGTTCTTC
CASSLTSGNEQFF
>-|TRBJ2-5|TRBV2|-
TGTGCCAGCAGTGTCGGGGGGACACAAGAGACCCAGTACTTC
CASSVGGTQETQYF
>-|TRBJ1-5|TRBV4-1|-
TGCGCCAGCAGCCAAGATGAGGGTGGGAGGGCCCAGCATTTT
CASSQDEGGRAQHF
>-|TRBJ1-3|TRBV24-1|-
TGTGCCACCAATCTTCGGGGAAAGACTGGAAACACCATATATTTT
CATNLRGKTGNTIYF
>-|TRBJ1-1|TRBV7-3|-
TGTGCCAGCAGCTCGATCCCGGGTGGCACTGAAGCTTTCTTT
CASSSIPGGTEAFF
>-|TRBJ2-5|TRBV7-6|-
TGTGCCAGCAGCTTAGCGGGCCGGGAGACCCAGTACTTC
CASSLAGRETQYF
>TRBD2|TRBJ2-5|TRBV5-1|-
TGCGCCAGCAGCACTGACGGACTAGCGATCCAAGAGACCCAGTACTTC
CASSTDGLAIQETQYF
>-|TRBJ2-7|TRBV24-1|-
TGTGCCACCAGTGAGTCCGGGACTCCCTCCTACGAGCAGTACTTC
CATSESGTPSYEQYF
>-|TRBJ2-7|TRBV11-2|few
TGTGCCAGCAGCTCAGGCGGGGCTTTCTACGAGCAGTACTTC
CASSSGGAFYEQYF
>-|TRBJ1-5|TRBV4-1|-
TGCGCCAGCAGCCAGTGGTTCCCGGCGGGCAGTCAGCCCCAGCATTTT
CASSQWFPAGSQPQHF
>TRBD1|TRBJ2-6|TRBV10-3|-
TGTGCCATCAGTGGGTGGACAGGGGTATCTGGGGCCAACGTCCTGACTTTC
CAISGWTGVSGANVLTF
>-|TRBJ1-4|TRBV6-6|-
TGTGCCAGCAGTCACCCCCTTTTAGAACCAGAAAAACTGTTTTTT
CASSHPLLEPEKLFF
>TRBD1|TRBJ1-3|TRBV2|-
TGTGCCAGCGGGGGACAGAGGAGGAGTGGAAACACCATATATTTT
CASGGQRRSGNTIYF